The 26 T cell receptor beta chains below were found in one sample sequenced in a study of blood T cells in healthy people across ages. PCR was performed a second time for about 7 to 12 cycles using a sample-barcoded 5' primer and a J-beta primer mix. TCRdb called the 5' RACE reads again in MiXCR, with one record for every CDR3 protein. The sample includes about 720,000 distinct CDR3 sequences, approximately 22% of them seen just once. The sequenced sample consisted of blood. The receptors derive from a man in his 70s in good health.

V is TRBV20-1 and J is TRBJ2-3; TRBD2 matches 8 bases. Germline V gene sequence: CDR1 DFQATT, CDR2 SNEGSKA (reference sequence). J lost 5 bases, V lost 0 bases, and 7 bases had no gene match. The CDR3 sequence is 15 residues long. CDR3: CSARDERGRRDTQYF. Written as DNA, the CDR3 is TGCAGTGCTAGAGATGAGCGGGGGCGTAGAGATACGCAGTATTTT.

The V and J genes are TRBV12-3 or TRBV12-4 and TRBJ2-1; either TRBD1 or TRBD2 may supply D (6 bases each). The V end lost 10 bases, the J end lost 3 bases, and 22 bases lay between the germline ends. The CDR3 consists of 16 residues. The chain's CDR3 is CATTIHWGAGYNEQFF. The CDR3 nucleotides are TGTGCCACCACGATTCACTGGGGGGCGGGCTACAATGAGCAGTTCTTC.

The table lists this clonotype with a few counts. J is TRBJ2-2 and V is TRBV29-1; D gene ambiguous. Looked up from germline, CDR1 is SQVTM and CDR2 is ANQGSEA. With 6 bases removed from V and 2 bases from J, the gap between germline ends came to 10 bases. The CDR3 contains 13 residues. CDR3 bases: TGCAGCGTACAACACCTAAACACCGGGGAGCTGTTTTTT. Its protein is CSVQHLNTGELFF.

This clonotype was found once. The chain carries TRBV7-7 and TRBJ2-5; D is undetermined. The germline V gene encodes CDR1 SSHAT and CDR2 FNYEAQ (reference sequence). CDR3 length equals 13 residues. V shed 7 bases and J shed 5 bases, with 14 bases lying between them. CDR3 sequence reads: CASKALSVETQYF. CDR3 DNA sequence: TGTGCCAGCAAAGCCCTTTCGGTTGAGACCCAGTACTTC.

The chain recombines TRBV14 with TRBJ2-1; 7 bases fit TRBD2. Germline V gene data show CDR1 as SGHDN and CDR2 as FVKESK. The CDR3 contains 16 residues. V shed 0 bases and J 0 bases; nucleotides not matched to a gene: 2. The CDR3 DNA is TGTGCCAGCAGCCAAGATTGCGGGAGCTCCTACAATGAGCAGTTCTTC. Protein product: CASSQDCGSSYNEQFF. Full variable domain (outside the CDR3, taken from reference TRBV14 and TRBJ2-1): EAGVTQFPSHSVIEKGQTVTLRCDPISGHDNLYWYRRVMGKEIKFLLHFVKESKQDESGMPNNRFLAERTGGTYSTLKVQPAELEDSGVYFCASSQDCGSSYNEQFFGPGTRLTVL.

About this clonotype: Germline and junction disagree at one end, which may indicate a read error. This chain links TRBV25-1 with TRBJ2-7; possible D gene TRBD2, 6 bases. CDR1 MGHDK and CDR2 SYGVNS come from the germline V gene. This CDR3 has 14 amino acids. CDR3 coding DNA: TGTGCCAGCAGTGAAACCGGGATGCGGGACGAGCAATACTTC. It translates to CASSETGMRDEQYF.

CDR3 sequence: CASSYGGPDQPQHF. The CDR3 coding sequence is TGTGCCAGCAGTTACGGGGGTCCCGATCAGCCCCAGCATTTT. This chain uses TRBV6-6 with TRBJ1-5; perhaps TRBD1 as D (5 bases). Germline V gene data show CDR1 as MNHNY and CDR2 as SVGAGI (reference sequence). There are 14 residues in the CDR3. V was shortened by 2 bases and J by 5 bases, with 10 bases between the two germline ends.

This clonotype was seen many times. V usage is TRBV20-1 and J usage is TRBJ2-1, with D possibly TRBD2 on 5 matching bases. Germline V gene lookup returns CDR1 DFQATT and CDR2 SNEGSKA (reference sequence). The ends were cut back, 2 bases at V and 6 bases at J, with 11 bases in the middle. The CDR3 consists of 13 residues. CDR3 sequence reads: CSARPGKSNEQFF. CDR3 nucleotides: TGCAGTGCTAGACCGGGAAAGAGCAATGAGCAGTTCTTC.

This clonotype was detected many times. The V call is TRBV11-2, the J call TRBJ2-1; D is unclear. This CDR3 has 12 amino acids. Trimming cost V 6 bases and J 12 bases, with 15 bases left between them. Germline V CDR1 and CDR2: SGHAT, FQNNGV. Here the CDR3 DNA reads TGTGCCAGCAGTCTGGCACCTCGAATGCAGTTCTTC. Translated, it gives CASSLAPRMQFF. Combining the CDR3 with reference TRBV11-2 and TRBJ2-1 gives the whole variable domain EAGVAQSPRYKIIEKRQSVAFWCNPISGHATLYWYQQILGQGPKLLIQFQNNGVVDDSQLPKDRFSAERLKGVDSTLKIQPAKLEDSAVYLCASSLAPRMQFFGPGTRLTVL.

CDR3 sequence: CASSLDAGVEDTQYF. CDR3 DNA: TGTGCCAGCAGCTTAGACGCGGGAGTCGAGGATACGCAGTATTTT. This rearrangement joins TRBV11-2 to TRBJ2-3; TRBD2 agrees at 7 bases. Per the germline V gene, CDR1 is SGHAT and CDR2 is FQNNGV. The CDR3 is 15 residues long. V lost 0 bases and J lost 6; bases outside the gene matches: 6.

This chain connects TRBV10-3 to TRBJ2-5, with 7 positions matching TRBD2. CDR1 is ENHRY, CDR2 SYGVKD, per germline. This CDR3 has 14 amino acids. V lost 7 bases, J lost 2 bases, and 7 bases stayed unmatched. The CDR3 DNA follows: TGTGCCATCACTCCTAGCGGAAGTCAAGAGACCCAGTACTTC. Protein: CAITPSGSQETQYF.

The chain combines TRBV9 with TRBJ2-2; D ambiguous. The CDR3 has 14 amino acids. The germline V gene encodes CDR1 SGDLS and CDR2 YYNGEE. The V and J ends lost 5 bases and 3 bases respectively, with 11 bases between them. CDR3 sequence: CASREVEDTGELFF. CDR3 nucleotides: TGTGCCAGCAGAGAGGTAGAGGACACCGGGGAGCTGTTTTTT.

This clonotype was recorded a few times. The chain joins TRBV12-3 or TRBV12-4 to TRBJ1-1; 7 nucleotides agree with TRBD1. The CDR3 loop spans 14 amino acids. V lost 4 bases and J lost 3; bases outside the gene matches: 5. The CDR3: CASSSRGTDTEAFF. CDR3 coding DNA: TGTGCCAGCAGTTCGCGGGGGACAGACACTGAAGCTTTCTTT.

This clonotype was counted between two and nine times. Here the CDR3 DNA reads TGTGCCAGCAGCAAAGGAGAAGCCCTGGAGGGGTTCACTGAAGCTTTCTTT. Protein product: CASSKGEALEGFTEAFF. The chain recombines TRBV21-1 with TRBJ1-1. TRBV21-1 is a known pseudogene. The CDR3 sequence is 17 residues long.

The chain combines TRBV20-1 with TRBJ2-2; D not resolved. This CDR3 comprises 13 residues. V gave up 6 bases and J gave up 3 bases, with 11 bases separating them. Germline values: CDR1 DFQATT, CDR2 SNEGSKA (reference sequence). CDR3 in amino acids: CSAYAGDTGELFF. The DNA for the CDR3 is TGCAGTGCCTACGCTGGGGACACCGGGGAGCTGTTTTTT.

The V and J genes are TRBV7-6 and TRBJ2-5, with 10 bases matching TRBD2. The J call may be mistaken, given a closer DNA end match to TRBJ2-1. The CDR3 is made up of 15 amino acids. The germline CDR1 and CDR2 sequences are SGHVS and FNYEAQ. DNA of the CDR3: TGTGCCAGCAGCTCCGTTGCTAGCGGGAGTTATGAGCAGTTCTTC. It is translated as CASSSVASGSYEQFF.

As DNA, the CDR3 is TGCAGTGCTATGACTAGCGGGAGAGGAGGGAATGAGCAGTTCTTC. Its protein product is CSAMTSGRGGNEQFF. The chain uses TRBV20-1 and TRBJ2-1; 12 positions agree with TRBD2. CDR1 is DFQATT, CDR2 SNEGSKA, per germline (reference sequence). There are 15 residues in the CDR3. Trimming took 4 bases from V and 7 from J; bases not matched to a gene: 8.

This clonotype was picked up a small number of times. This rearrangement joins TRBV20-1 to TRBJ2-5; 7 bases agree with TRBD1. The J segment lost 2 bases and the V segment lost 7 bases, leaving 10 bases of the junction unmatched. Looked up from germline, CDR1 is DFQATT and CDR2 is SNEGSKA (reference sequence). This CDR3 has 14 residues. The CDR3 spells CSGSRAGGQETQYF. For the CDR3, the DNA is TGCAGTGGGTCCAGAGCAGGGGGACAAGAGACCCAGTACTTC.

The chain carries TRBV3-1 and TRBJ1-6; the match to TRBD1 covers 8 bases. Germline values: CDR1 LGHDT, CDR2 YNNKEL (reference sequence). This CDR3 region has 14 residues. The J segment lost 11 bases and the V segment lost 7 bases, leaving 10 bases of the junction unmatched. DNA of the CDR3: TGTGCCAGCACCTCCGGGACAGGCACGGCACCCCTCCACTTT. Its translation: CASTSGTGTAPLHF.

CDR3 in amino acids: CSVTGGPMGAMETQYF. The CDR3 bases are TGCAGCGTTACCGGGGGCCCCATGGGGGCTATGGAGACCCAGTACTTC. V is TRBV29-1 and J is TRBJ2-5; perhaps D is TRBD1 or TRBD2 (6 bases each). Per the germline V gene, CDR1 is SQVTM and CDR2 is ANQGSEA. V shed 5 bases and J shed 5 bases, with 24 bases lying between them. This CDR3 is 16 amino acids long.

This chain uses TRBV11-2 with TRBJ2-1, with 16 bases lining up with TRBD2. V lost 4 bases and J lost 6; bases outside the gene matches: 6. Germline V CDR1 and CDR2: SGHAT, FQNNGV. CDR3 length: 17 residues. CDR3 nucleotides: TGTGCCAGCAGCTCTCCGGGACTAGCGGGGGGGTTCAATGAGCAGTTCTTC. Translating gives CASSSPGLAGGFNEQFF.

The chain employs TRBV10-3 and TRBJ2-1; D gene uncertain. The length of the CDR3 is 11 residues. Germline-derived CDR1 and CDR2 are ENHRY and SYGVKD. Trimming cost V 3 bases and J 10 bases, with 7 bases left between them. CDR3 residues: CAISDSIEQFF. In DNA form, the CDR3 reads TGTGCCATCAGTGACAGTATAGAGCAGTTCTTC.

This rearrangement joins TRBV6-1 to TRBJ1-4; D not resolved. V dropped 3 bases and J dropped 8 bases, with 22 bases sitting between them. The CDR3 sequence is 17 residues long. CDR1 and CDR2 from the germline V gene are MNHNS and SASEGT. The CDR3 DNA reads as TGTGCCAGCAGTGATGGGATGAAGGGCAAGGGCGGGGAAAAACTGTTTTTT. Its protein product is CASSDGMKGKGGEKLFF.

Only a few counts were recorded for this clonotype. The chain carries TRBV6-2 or TRBV6-3 and TRBJ2-1; the match to TRBD1 covers 9 bases. TRBJ2-7 explains the end of the DNA better; the J call may be wrong. This CDR3 spans 14 amino acids. The germline V gene has CDR1 MNHEY and CDR2 SVGEGT. The CDR3 spells CASSKTGGSHEQYV. In DNA, the CDR3 is TGTGCCAGCAGTAAGACAGGGGGTTCGCACGAGCAGTACGTC.

This clonotype came up a few times. V usage is TRBV7-6 and J usage is TRBJ1-5; D is perhaps TRBD1 (6 bases). Looked up from germline, CDR1 is SGHVS and CDR2 is FNYEAQ. Between the trimmed V and J ends, which lost 4 bases and 5 bases, there was a span of 9 bases. There are 13 residues in the CDR3. For the CDR3, the DNA is TGTGCCAGCAGCTACAGGGTGGATCAGCCCCAGCATTTT. Its translation: CASSYRVDQPQHF.

Ten or more counts support this clonotype. This chain uses TRBV7-3 with TRBJ2-3; D gene ambiguous. Trimming pared 2 bases from V and 9 bases from J, leaving 12 bases between. This CDR3 comprises 13 residues. Germline-derived CDR1 and CDR2 are SGHTA and FQGTGA. The CDR3 bases are TGTGCCAGCAGCTTATTACCGGCCAAAACGCAGTATTTT. It encodes CASSLLPAKTQYF.